This T cell receptor (beta chain) was documented in a study of T cell clonotyping in hematopoietic cell transplantation. Remarks on this clone: Its matching antigen is unknown.

The study's findings and limits: Recipient TCR diversity dropped after transplant; expanded clonotypes rose from day 30 to 180.

Data came from immunoSEQ multiplex PCR; TCRdb stores just in-frame clones and leaves some out. The table has roughly 3,900 clones, more than 85% seen once; the top ten hold 0.75% to 0.95%. The CDR3 runs to 14 residues. The V gene's germline CDR1 is SGHVS and CDR2 FNYEAQ. V was clipped by 2 bases and J by 7 bases, with 12 bases between them. The receptor comes from a male patient aged 50 or older who had an allogeneic stem cell transplant from a related donor, so the T cells may come from the graft donor. Some clones in this sample may be carry-over from other donors' samples. The starting material was PBMCs, obtained 30 days after allogeneic stem cell transplant. This chain links TRBV7-6 with TRBJ1-3; possible D gene TRBD1, 5 bases. The CDR3 DNA reads TGTGCCAGCAGCTTAACCCAGGGACGGAACACCATATATTTT. Its translation: CASSLTQGRNTIYF.